This T cell receptor (beta chain) appears in the sequencing data of a study of T cell responses to AZD1222 COVID-19 vaccine. Broader study findings: It should be noted that donors were predominantly white British and more often female, and clonal diversity was possibly underestimated. Targets within unmutated variant regions were reportedly found for nearly half of spike-specific TCRs.

This clone was detected only once. The antigen remains unidentified. The V end was cut by 3 bases, the J end by 1 base, with 12 bases between. Per the germline V gene, CDR1 is SGHTA and CDR2 is FQGNSA. The length of the CDR3 is 15 residues. Some clones are missing from TCRdb's copy, which holds only in-frame ones; the method was immunoSEQ multiplex PCR. The top ten clones hold about 1.5% of a sample with some 130,000 clones, approximately 90% of them seen once. This TCR derives from an adult in good health. The starting material was peripheral blood, obtained on day 0 of AZD1222 vaccination. The rearrangement joins TRBV7-2 to TRBJ1-1; D perhaps matches TRBD1 (5 bases). CDR3 sequence: CASSFTPGTNTEAFF. CDR3 nucleotide sequence: TGTGCCAGCAGCTTTACCCCGGGGACGAACACTGAAGCTTTCTTT.